This entry lists 23 T cell receptor beta chains sequenced from one sample in a study of T cells in Graves' hyperthyroidism and ophthalmopathy (dated by TCRdb to the late 2010s). Libraries were built with multiplex PCR. The instrument was an Illumina HiSeq 2000. The TCR beta CDR3 regions were amplified from the RNA transcripts. For the first round of RT-PCR on the TCR CDR3, the HTBI primer set was used together with the Qiagen OneStep RT-PCR kit. The public reads were quality trimmed at Q25 with fastp and then assembled into clones with MiXCR by TCRdb, keeping productive beta chains. Entries that share a CDR3 protein sequence are merged under the most common genes and DNA. Within this sample are fewer than 750,000 distinct CDR3 sequences, with roughly 14% of them counted one time only. Approximately 12% of the sample belongs to the ten largest clones. The sequenced sample was blood. The receptors shown here come from a woman aged 50 to 60 with Graves' ophthalmopathy.

This clonotype was counted a few times. CDR3 coding DNA: TGTGCCAGCAGTTTGCCCATAGCGGGAGGGCCCAATGAGCAGTTCTTC. This gives the protein CASSLPIAGGPNEQFF. The genes are TRBV28 and TRBJ2-1; 11 nucleotides match TRBD2. This CDR3 region has 16 residues. The junction had 7 bases not matched to a gene; V was cut back by 3 bases and J by 6 bases. CDR1 is MDHEN and CDR2 is SYDVKM in the germline V gene.

This clonotype was recorded many times. The chain couples TRBV30 to TRBJ2-3; D is perhaps TRBD2 (6 bases). CDR3 length: 13 residues. Between the trimmed V and J ends, which lost 4 bases and 4 bases, there was a span of 12 bases. In germline, CDR1 is GTSNPN, CDR2 SVGIG (reference sequence). The CDR3 nucleotides read TGTGCCTGGACTACCGGGAGCCCAGATACGCAGTATTTT. It yields the protein CAWTTGSPDTQYF.

This clonotype was observed at least ten times. The chain employs TRBV2 and TRBJ2-3, with TRBD1 matching over 7 bases. In germline, CDR1 is SNHLY, CDR2 FYNNEI. The CDR3 has 13 amino acids. The J segment lost 4 bases and the V segment lost 2 bases, leaving 0 bases of the junction unmatched. CDR3 amino acids: CASSEQGADTQYF. CDR3 bases: TGTGCCAGCAGTGAACAGGGGGCAGATACGCAGTATTTT. The full variable domain, its missing parts supplied by reference TRBV2 and TRBJ2-3, is EPEVTQTPSHQVTQMGQEVILRCVPISNHLYFYWYRQILGQKVEFLVSFYNNEISEKSEIFDDQFSVERPDGSNFTLKIRSTKLEDSAMYFCASSEQGADTQYFGPGTRLTVL.

This clonotype was counted many times. The rearrangement links TRBV28 to TRBJ1-2; 11 nucleotides line up with TRBD1. J lost 3 bases, V lost 5 bases, and 5 bases had no gene match. From germline, CDR1 is MDHEN and CDR2 SYDVKM. There are 15 residues in the CDR3. CDR3 sequence (DNA): TGTGCCAGCAGTCCTCGGGACAGGGGGGACTATGGCTACACCTTC. Protein sequence: CASSPRDRGDYGYTF.

This clonotype was counted ten times or more. The chain couples TRBV7-9 to TRBJ2-7, with D perhaps being TRBD1 or TRBD2 (5 bases each). Trimming shortened V by 1 base and J by 1 base, and 26 bases separated the two germline ends. The CDR3 is 20 residues long. Per germline, CDR1 SEHNR and CDR2 FQNEAQ (reference sequence). CDR3 amino acids: CASSLGGGQPGRRPSYEQYF. The CDR3 nucleotides are TGTGCCAGCAGCTTAGGTGGGGGTCAACCGGGACGACGACCGTCCTACGAGCAGTACTTC.

At least ten counts were recorded for this clonotype. This chain uses TRBV18 with TRBJ2-1; maybe TRBD1 (7 bases). Between the trimmed V and J ends, which lost 0 bases and 1 base, there was a span of 10 bases. The CDR3 is 16 residues long. Germline V CDR1 and CDR2: KGHSH, LQKENI. The chain's CDR3 is CASSPPSGGSYNEQFF. For the CDR3, the DNA is TGTGCCAGCTCACCACCTTCAGGGGGGTCCTACAATGAGCAGTTCTTC.

The chain couples TRBV4-3 to TRBJ2-1; 9 bases line up with TRBD1. V trimming: 6 bases; J trimming: 6 bases; junction bases outside the gene matches: 9. The CDR3 is 15 residues long. Germline CDR1 and CDR2: LGHNA and YSLEER. The CDR3: CASRRGTGRGNEQFF. CDR3 coding DNA: TGCGCCAGCAGAAGGGGGACAGGGAGGGGCAATGAGCAGTTCTTC.

In this sample, this clonotype turned up many times. V and J are TRBV24-1 and TRBJ1-1; 10 nucleotides line up with TRBD1. CDR1 and CDR2 from the germline V gene are KGHDR and SFDVKD. V was pared by 12 bases and J by 1 base, with 7 bases of the junction left unmatched. CDR3 length: 14 amino acids. The CDR3 DNA sequence: TGTGCCGTACAGGGACAGGGGAGGAACACTGAAGCTTTCTTT. This translates into CAVQGQGRNTEAFF.

The table lists this clonotype with a count of one. The chain links TRBV5-1 to TRBJ2-2; 9 nucleotides agree with TRBD2. The J segment lost 3 bases and the V segment lost 3 bases, leaving 3 bases of the junction unmatched. Germline V gene lookup returns CDR1 SGHRS and CDR2 YFSETQ. The CDR3 runs 15 residues. The CDR3 DNA is TGCGCCAGCAGCTACCGACTAGCGGACACCGGGGAGCTGTTTTTT. It yields the protein CASSYRLADTGELFF.

This clonotype was seen only a few times. The chain employs TRBV5-1 and TRBJ2-3; D remains unclear. The CDR3 runs 11 residues. Trimming removed 6 bases from V and 6 bases from J, with 8 bases in between. Germline-derived CDR1 and CDR2 are SGHRS and YFSETQ. CDR3 sequence: CASKWLDTQYF. The CDR3 nucleotides read TGCGCCAGCAAGTGGTTGGATACGCAGTATTTT.

J is TRBJ1-2 and V is TRBV19, with D tentatively TRBD1 (6 bases). V shed 6 bases and J shed 2 bases, with 13 bases lying between them. The CDR3 is 14 amino acids. Germline V lookup: CDR1 LNHDA, CDR2 SQIVND (reference sequence). CDR3 region: CASRNEQGNYGYTF. The CDR3 region has the DNA TGTGCCAGTAGGAACGAACAGGGAAACTATGGCTACACCTTC.

The chain has TRBV6-1 and TRBJ1-5, with D perhaps matching TRBD1 (5 bases). CDR1 and CDR2 from the germline V gene are MNHNS and SASEGT. The V gene lost 7 bases and the J gene lost 7 bases, with 17 bases spanning the gap. CDR3 length equals 14 residues. CDR3: CASIGAGTGQPQHF. Written as DNA, the CDR3 is TGTGCCAGCATCGGGGCAGGGACGGGGCAGCCCCAGCATTTT.

This clonotype has more than one count but fewer than ten. The rearrangement joins TRBV5-5 to TRBJ2-7; no firm D call. Germline values: CDR1 SGHKS, CDR2 YYEKEE (reference sequence). The length of the CDR3 is 12 residues. V lost 4 bases and J 4 bases, leaving 9 bases between the germline ends. CDR3 in amino acids: CASSATYYEQYF. CDR3 sequence (DNA): TGTGCCAGCAGCGCCACTTATTACGAGCAGTACTTC.

This clonotype was found many times. This sequence joins TRBV7-2 and TRBJ2-2; TRBD2 agrees at 8 bases. Germline CDR1 and CDR2: SGHTA and FQGNSA. This CDR3 has 15 residues. V trimming: 3 bases; J trimming: 5 bases; junction bases outside the gene matches: 5. CDR3 region: CASSLISGATGELFF. The CDR3 nucleotides read TGTGCCAGCAGCTTGATTAGCGGGGCAACCGGGGAGCTGTTTTTT. The full variable domain, rest sourced from reference TRBV7-2 and TRBJ2-2, is GAGVSQSPSNKVTEKGKDVELRCDPISGHTALYWYRQSLGQGLEFLIYFQGNSAPDKSGLPSDRFSAERTGGSVSTLTIQRTQQEDSAVYLCASSLISGATGELFFGEGSRLTVL.

This clonotype was found a few times. The gene calls are TRBV5-6 and TRBJ2-1, with D perhaps assigned TRBD1 or TRBD2 (5 bases each). V shed 5 bases and J shed 1 base, with 10 bases lying between them. Germline V gene lookup returns CDR1 SGHDT and CDR2 YYEEEE. The CDR3 runs to 14 residues. The CDR3 spells CASRGRPSYNEQFF. In DNA form, the CDR3 reads TGTGCCAGCAGGGGACGTCCGTCCTACAATGAGCAGTTCTTC. Complete variable domain (other parts from reference TRBV5-6 and TRBJ2-1): DAGVTQSPTHLIKTRGQQVTLRCSPKSGHDTVSWYQQALGQGPQFIFQYYEEEERQRGNFPDRFSGHQFPNYSSELNVNALLLGDSALYLCASRGRPSYNEQFFGPGTRLTVL.

This clonotype has a count of ten or more. The rearrangement uses TRBV28 and TRBJ2-7; no firm D call. The CDR3 covers 15 residues. Trimming shortened V by 5 bases and J by 2 bases, and 16 bases separated the two germline ends. CDR1 and CDR2 (germline): MDHEN, SYDVKM. CDR3 DNA: TGTGCCAGCAGTGATCACCCCGGGCGGCCCTACGAGCAGTACTTC. This sequence encodes CASSDHPGRPYEQYF.

This clonotype was seen many times. This chain uses TRBV27 with TRBJ2-7, with 7 positions matching TRBD2. Trimming removed 1 base from V and 5 bases from J; junction bases left unmatched: 32. CDR3 length: 23 residues. CDR1 and CDR2 (germline): MNHEY, SMNVEV (reference sequence). As DNA, the CDR3 is TGTGCCAGCAGTTTATACGATCGTGCGGGGAAAGCGGCGGGAGCACCAGGCATCGACGAGCAGTACTTC. Amino acid sequence: CASSLYDRAGKAAGAPGIDEQYF.

This clonotype came up many times. V usage is TRBV28 and J usage is TRBJ1-2; D is undetermined. The CDR3 is 12 amino acids. V lost 6 bases, J lost 8 bases, and 13 bases lay in between. CDR1 MDHEN and CDR2 SYDVKM come from the germline V gene. Written as DNA, the CDR3 is TGTGCCAGCAGCAGGCGTCGAGGGGGCTACACCTTC. It is translated as CASSRRRGGYTF.

In this sample, this clonotype turned up a few times. The chain links TRBV20-1 to TRBJ1-1, with 7 bases that match TRBD1. Germline assignment: CDR1 DFQATT and CDR2 SNEGSKA (reference sequence). This CDR3 has 15 amino acids. The ends lost 3 bases at V and 1 base at J; junction bases unmatched: 8. CDR3 in amino acids: CSASSGGSGNTEAFF. In nucleotides, the CDR3 is TGCAGTGCTAGTTCAGGGGGGTCAGGGAACACTGAAGCTTTCTTT.

The genes are TRBV6-1 and TRBJ1-3, with D maybe TRBD1 (5 bases). CDR3 length equals 15 residues. CDR1 MNHNS and CDR2 SASEGT come from the germline V gene. V was cut by 7 bases and J by 0 bases, with 13 bases left in between. The CDR3 loop is CASTTAKSSGNTIYF. DNA of the CDR3: TGTGCCAGCACGACAGCAAAAAGCTCTGGAAACACCATATATTTT.

The sample holds many counts of this clonotype. This chain uses TRBV28 with TRBJ1-5; TRBD1 matches at 7 bases. V lost 6 bases to trimming and J lost 3 bases; unmatched junction nucleotides: 8. CDR3 size: 15 residues. The germline CDR1 and CDR2 sequences are MDHEN and SYDVKM. The CDR3 nucleotides are TGTGCCAGCAGGATGACAGGGAGTACCAATCAGCCCCAGCATTTT. Encoded protein: CASRMTGSTNQPQHF.

The rearrangement links TRBV27 to TRBJ2-2; 10 bases line up with TRBD1. The CDR3 runs 15 residues. The junction had 5 bases not matched to a gene; V was cut back by 6 bases and J by 4 bases. Germline values: CDR1 MNHEY, CDR2 SMNVEV (reference sequence). Here the CDR3 reads CASSWDRGFTGELFF. Written as DNA, the CDR3 is TGTGCCAGCAGCTGGGACAGGGGATTCACCGGGGAGCTGTTTTTT.

This clonotype was counted ten times or more. The chain combines TRBV12-3 or TRBV12-4 with TRBJ2-7; TRBD2 might be the D (5 bases). The CDR3 has 12 amino acids. The V end lost 6 bases, the J end lost 5 bases, and 11 bases lay between the germline ends. The CDR3 spells CASSLTRNEQYF. Written as DNA, the CDR3 is TGTGCCAGCAGCCTAACTAGGAACGAGCAGTACTTC.